The sequence of this T cell receptor (beta chain) was determined in a study of T cells after yellow fever vaccination. TCRdb analysed the 5' RACE reads with MiXCR anew, one entry per CDR3 protein. The table has approximately 300,000 distinct CDR3 sequences, roughly 6.8% seen once. Findings and caveats of the study: A large majority of primary-vaccination clones showed up again after the booster (96% CD4, 75% to 90% CD8).

In the case of this clonotype: Antigen: not known.

Per germline, CDR1 LNHNV and CDR2 YYDKDF (reference sequence). The V segment lost 6 bases and the J segment 6 bases; nucleotides outside the gene matches: 10. This CDR3 comprises 16 residues. This chain connects TRBV15 to TRBJ2-2, with 10 bases identical to TRBD2. Sequenced here: PBMCs, sampled 45 days after the first yellow fever vaccination. This sequence originates from a man younger than 30 who received the YFV17D yellow fever vaccine. As DNA, the CDR3 is TGTGCCACCAGTTTAAGGGAAGCGGGGGGGCCCGGGGAGCTGTTTTTT. Its translation is CATSLREAGGPGELFF.